The 20 T cell receptor beta chains in this list originate from one sample, sequenced in a study of blood T cells in healthy people across ages. Alongside a J-beta primer mix, a sample-barcoded 5' primer served in a second PCR lasting about 7 to 12 cycles. TCRdb re-analysed the 5' RACE reads in MiXCR, keeping a single row per CDR3 protein. The repertoire has hundreds of thousands of distinct CDR3 sequences, 40% to 65% of them found once; the top ten carry roughly 14%. Sequenced: blood. The receptors derive from a woman older than 75 in good health.

This clonotype was observed at least ten times. The chain uses TRBV5-1 and TRBJ2-3; D gene unclear. The germline V gene encodes CDR1 SGHRS and CDR2 YFSETQ. This CDR3 has 15 amino acids. The V end lost 0 bases, the J end lost 2 bases, and 10 bases lay between the germline ends. CDR3 in amino acids: CASSLDRSFTDTQYF. The CDR3 DNA reads TGCGCCAGCAGCTTGGATCGGAGTTTCACAGATACGCAGTATTTT.

The chain combines TRBV10-3 with TRBJ2-3, with D perhaps matching TRBD1 (5 bases). This CDR3 contains 14 residues. Germline V lookup: CDR1 ENHRY, CDR2 SYGVKD. The V gene lost 6 bases and the J gene lost 0 bases, with 10 bases spanning the gap. Here the CDR3 DNA reads TGTGCCATCAGGAATACAGGTAGCACAGATACGCAGTATTTT. It encodes CAIRNTGSTDTQYF.

The chain has TRBV3-1 and TRBJ2-2; 7 bases match TRBD2. The junction had 7 bases not matched to a gene; V was cut back by 4 bases and J by 5 bases. The CDR3 sequence is 15 residues long. Germline V CDR1 and CDR2: LGHDT, YNNKEL (reference sequence). The CDR3 DNA reads as TGTGCCAGCAGCCTTTGGACTAGTAGTACCGGGGAGCTGTTTTTT. It translates to CASSLWTSSTGELFF. The variable domain in full, completed from reference TRBV3-1 and TRBJ2-2, reads DTAVSQTPKYLVTQMGNDKSIKCEQNLGHDTMYWYKQDSKKFLKIMFSYNNKELIINETVPNRFSPKSPDKAHLNLHINSLELGDSAVYFCASSLWTSSTGELFFGEGSRLTVL.

The chain recombines TRBV7-9 with TRBJ2-3; 13 nucleotides agree with TRBD2. Germline V gives CDR1 SEHNR, CDR2 FQNEAQ (reference sequence). This CDR3 has 15 residues. Losses at the gene ends were 5 bases for V and 5 bases for J; bases not matched to a gene: 4. CDR3 amino acids: CASSTSGGAKDTQYF. The DNA for the CDR3 is TGTGCCAGCAGCACTAGCGGGGGGGCGAAAGATACGCAGTATTTT.

The genes are TRBV4-1 and TRBJ2-1; 8 positions agree with TRBD2. Unmatched junction bases numbered 15, after V lost 5 bases and J lost 9 bases. Germline V gene lookup returns CDR1 MGHRA and CDR2 YSYEKL. The CDR3 runs 16 residues. CDR3 sequence reads: CASSYPGLAFKGEQFF. The CDR3 DNA follows: TGCGCCAGCAGCTACCCAGGACTAGCATTTAAGGGTGAGCAGTTCTTC.

This clonotype was observed many times. This chain uses TRBV10-2 with TRBJ2-4; TRBD2 is a possible D gene (6 bases). The germline gives CDR1 WSHSY, CDR2 SAAADI. CDR3 size: 17 residues. V was clipped by 5 bases and J by 4 bases, with 21 bases between them. In nucleotides, the CDR3 is TGCGCCAGCAGTCACCCATCCGACGGGCTAGCGAAAAACATTCAGTACTTC. This codes for CASSHPSDGLAKNIQYF.

The J gene is TRBJ1-6, the V gene TRBV20-1; TRBD1 is a possible D gene (5 bases). Germline V gene lookup returns CDR1 DFQATT and CDR2 SNEGSKA (reference sequence). Trimming removed 6 bases at V and 6 bases at J, with 12 bases between. The CDR3 has 13 amino acids. CDR3 nucleotides: TGCAGTGCGGGGGGGGTTCTTAATTCACCCCTCCACTTT. This gives the protein CSAGGVLNSPLHF.

The chain has TRBV29-1 and TRBJ2-4; D gene uncertain. CDR3 length: 13 residues. Trimming took off 6 bases at V and 0 bases at J, with 9 bases between the two ends. CDR1 and CDR2 (germline): SQVTM, ANQGSEA. CDR3 amino acids: CSVYGLAKNIQYF. Here the CDR3 DNA reads TGCAGCGTCTACGGGTTAGCCAAAAACATTCAGTACTTC.

V usage is TRBV9 and J usage is TRBJ2-7; possibly TRBD2 for D (5 bases). Germline CDR1 is SGDLS and CDR2 is YYNGEE. The CDR3 covers 14 residues. The V gene lost 4 bases and the J gene lost 6 bases, with 17 bases spanning the gap. CDR3 coding DNA: TGTGCCAGCAGCTCCCTCGGAGGAGTGGGCGAGCAGTACTTC. Protein sequence: CASSSLGGVGEQYF.

The CDR3 sequence: CASSLAPGRGQETQYF. Written as DNA, the CDR3 is TGTGCCAGCAGCTTGGCCCCGGGGAGGGGCCAAGAGACCCAGTACTTC. This chain joins TRBV5-8 and TRBJ2-5, with TRBD2 matching over 7 bases. CDR3 length: 16 amino acids. The germline CDR1 and CDR2 sequences are SGHTS and YDEGEE. V was pared by 0 bases and J by 1 base, with 6 bases of the junction left unmatched.

The V gene is TRBV4-2, the J gene TRBJ2-7, with D hard to call. This CDR3 has 13 amino acids. CDR1 is LGHNA, CDR2 YNFKEQ, per germline. The V and J ends lost 0 bases and 7 bases respectively, with 10 bases between them. Written as DNA, the CDR3 is TGTGCCAGCAGCCAAGATCTAATGGGGGAGCAGTACTTC. Its translation is CASSQDLMGEQYF.

The chain links TRBV11-2 to TRBJ2-5; D may match TRBD1 or TRBD2 (5 bases each). The J call is in doubt because the DNA end fits TRBJ2-7 better. The CDR3 is 19 amino acids. Germline CDR1 SGHAT, CDR2 FQNNGV. CDR3 DNA: TGTGCCAGCAGCGTAACACTACCGATGGGGGACCTACCCTCCTACGAGCAGTACTTC. This codes for CASSVTLPMGDLPSYEQYF.

Many counts were recorded for this clonotype. The chain employs TRBV20-1 and TRBJ2-3, with a weak D call TRBD1 (5 bases). CDR1 is DFQATT, CDR2 SNEGSKA, per germline (reference sequence). Trimming left V 5 bases short and J 2 bases short, with 17 bases between. The CDR3 spans 15 residues. The CDR3 nucleotides read TGCAGTGCTCAGGACCCAACAGGCGACACAGATACGCAGTATTTT. This codes for CSAQDPTGDTDTQYF.

This rearrangement joins TRBV12-3 or TRBV12-4 to TRBJ1-1; D is ambiguous. V was clipped by 2 bases and J by 3 bases, with 7 bases between them. The CDR3 is made up of 13 amino acids. The CDR3 loop is CASSLIRDTEAFF. In DNA, the CDR3 is TGTGCCAGCAGTTTAATAAGGGACACTGAAGCTTTCTTT.

The chain couples TRBV7-8 to TRBJ2-3; D is unresolved. V shed 5 bases and J shed 5 bases, with 23 bases lying between them. This CDR3 has 17 amino acids. The germline CDR1 and CDR2 sequences are SGHVS and FQNEAQ. In DNA form, the CDR3 reads TGTGCCAGCAGCCGCCTAGAACGCCTGGTAGGGATAGATACGCAGTATTTT. Translated: CASSRLERLVGIDTQYF.

As regards this clonotype: This may be a read error, as it is one base from a much larger clone. This chain connects TRBV29-1 to TRBJ2-1; D is perhaps TRBD2 (5 bases). The germline CDR1 and CDR2 sequences are SQVTM and ANQGSEA. Trimming removed 7 bases at V and 4 bases at J, with 17 bases between. The CDR3 length is 14 residues. CDR3 in DNA: TGCAGCGGTGACCGAGTGGGGAGATACAATGAGCAGTTCTTC. It is translated as CSGDRVGRYNEQFF.

This clonotype came up once. The J gene is TRBJ2-1, the V gene TRBV12-3 or TRBV12-4; tentatively, D is TRBD2 (6 bases). The CDR3 is 15 amino acids. Trimming took off 3 bases at V and 3 bases at J, with 12 bases between the two ends. DNA for the CDR3: TGTGCCAGCAGTTTGGGGAGGAGCGGCTACAATGAGCAGTTCTTC. This encodes CASSLGRSGYNEQFF.

This clonotype was recorded once. CDR3 DNA sequence: TGTGCCAGCAGCAAGACCGGGACAGGGGACTACGAGCAGTACTTC. Amino acid sequence: CASSKTGTGDYEQYF. The rearrangement joins TRBV7-6 to TRBJ2-7; 10 bases align to TRBD1. The CDR3 loop spans 15 amino acids. The ends lost 5 bases at V and 3 bases at J; junction bases unmatched: 7. Germline values: CDR1 SGHVS, CDR2 FNYEAQ.

In its sample, this clonotype was seen many times. The rearrangement uses TRBV25-1 and TRBJ2-1; 8 bases line up with TRBD1. CDR3 length equals 14 residues. Germline trimming cut 3 bases from V and 8 bases from J; bases unmatched to any gene: 6. In germline, CDR1 is MGHDK, CDR2 SYGVNS. CDR3 sequence (DNA): TGTGCCAGCAGTGAGCCACAGGGGGTCGATGAGCAGTTCTTC. Translated, it gives CASSEPQGVDEQFF.

This clonotype was picked up many times. The rearrangement joins TRBV7-2 to TRBJ2-3; D ambiguous. Germline lookup yields CDR1 SGHTA and CDR2 FQGNSA. The CDR3 covers 14 residues. Deletions cut 6 bases from V and 1 base from J, with 11 bases between. CDR3 in amino acids: CASRVGFGTDTQYF. The CDR3 bases are TGTGCCAGCAGGGTAGGGTTTGGCACAGATACGCAGTATTTT.